This TCR beta chain was recorded in a study of cytomegalovirus exposure and HLA in healthy donors. Study-wide points: Researchers reported in a later analysis that a missense DCLRE1C variant was tied to TCR beta V- and J-gene trimming.

Researchers ran the PCR with 60 Vbeta and 13 Jbeta primers. The data were produced by immunoSEQ multiplex PCR, yet TCRdb's version contains in-frame clones alone and is incomplete. The sample has about 150,000 clones; 65% to 75% are singletons. This clone was found once. Its antigen is not known. The material sequenced was PBMCs. This sequence originates from a man aged 30 to 45 in good health and CMV-seronegative.

CDR3 in amino acids: CASSQQGSGEKLFF. CDR3 DNA sequence: TGTGCCAGCAGTCAACAGGGATCGGGTGAAAAACTGTTTTTT. The rearrangement joins TRBV6-5 to TRBJ1-4; maybe TRBD1 (6 bases). Looked up from germline, CDR1 is MNHEY and CDR2 is SVGAGI. Trimming removed 5 bases at V and 7 bases at J, with 14 bases between. The CDR3 consists of 14 residues.